The following is a T cell receptor (beta chain) sequence with its context. The antigen it binds to is not known. Base qualities are not recorded, but no much larger clone differs from it by a single base. From the germline V gene (reference sequence), CDR1 is LNHDA and CDR2 is SQIVND. V and J lose 6 bases and 1 base, and a span of 10 bases separates them. The CDR3 runs 14 residues from the cysteine to the phenylalanine. CDR3 DNA only is kept here, 42 bases in frame from base 1. TCRbeta CDR3 regions were amplified from genomic DNA using the immunoSEQ Assay, a bias-controlled multiplex PCR. Concerning the study's data processing: The number of nucleated cells in each sample was estimated by amplification of reference gene primers within the assay. To quantify the absolute abundance of each unique TCRbeta CDR3 rearrangement, sequence reads were collapsed and filtered. Productive Simpson clonality was computed per sample as the square root of Simpson's diversity index over productive rearrangements. The table was pulled from immuneACCESS by TCRdb, which kept in-frame rearrangements only. Such tables lose some clones; where checked, under half of the loss comes from unresolved V genes, and the rest has no known cause. The V and J calls and clone size come from that table; D and trimming were worked out from the DNA. Here the sample has approximately 200,000 clones; roughly four fifths occur a single time. The ten top clones hold 7.8% of the sample.

This record belongs to a study of blood T cell repertoires in COVID-19 (dated by TCRdb to 2018 to 2020). Notes on the research overall: Samples covering the acute and convalescent phases of COVID-19 were provided by collaborators in the United States, Italy and Spain. A de-identified subject ID, COVID-19 status, age in years and sex were almost always included in the sample metadata. The samples were drawn from two sources: the first 160 participants of the ongoing ImmuneRACE study, and 1,000 to 1,500 subjects contributed by 6 global collaborators. Where HLA class I and class II types were available, the types were taken from metadata supplied by the sample provider, not from assay-based typing. The repertoires were released in a freely available public database intended as a resource for research on the immune response to SARS-CoV-2. The prospective study material was composed of cDNA or gDNA derived from T cells, B-cell-depleted T cells, or PBMCs. Subjects who had been exposed to COVID-19, were actively infected with it, or had recovered from it provided the deeply sampled blood TCRbeta repertoires that made up the dataset. Overall results and qualifications from the work: Clinical and demographic metadata were provided uncurated, with the amount varying by source and participant.

At one collaborating source in Seattle, patients were enrolled during active infection and were followed longitudinally through the course of disease. Whole blood was collected in K2EDTA tubes by collaborating institutions according to the institutions' own protocols. For TCRbeta analysis, collaborator samples were shipped as frozen whole blood, as isolated PBMCs, or as DNA extracted from either sample type. Sequenced: peripheral blood. This receptor was identified in a woman of 80 years or more with COVID-19, enrolled during active disease. The receptor chain draws on TRBV19 and TRBJ1-3, with TRBD1 as a weak D call on 6 bases. Read as DNA, the sequence is TGTGCCAGTAGACCCGGACAGTCTGGAAACACCATATATTTT. It specifies CASRPGQSGNTIYF.